This TCR beta chain is drawn from a study of blood T cell repertoires in COVID-19. Study as a whole: There were acute and convalescent COVID-19 samples, and they came from the United States, Italy and Spain.

CDR3 size: 15 residues. Germline-derived CDR1 and CDR2 are SGHDN and FVKESK. The ends lost 5 bases at V and 2 bases at J; junction bases unmatched: 9. In the source study's methods: Amplification with reference gene primers provided the estimates of nucleated cell counts. The table came from immunoSEQ multiplex PCR; TCRdb's copy has only in-frame clones and leaves some out. V, J and clone size are those of that table, while D and trimming were read from the DNA. The repertoire consists of approximately 63,000 clones, with 65% to 85% occurring once and the leading ten covering around 5.4%. The sample consisted of peripheral blood. The chain recombines TRBV14 with TRBJ2-7; 7 bases line up with TRBD1. This TCR came from a woman aged 70-85 years with acute or convalescent COVID-19. DNA of the CDR3: TGTGCCAGCAGCGATACAGGGGACCCCACCTACGAGCAGTACTTC. Protein product: CASSDTGDPTYEQYF.